This T cell receptor beta chain was sequenced during a study of response to subunit inactivated influenza vaccine. TCRdb fed the RT-PCR reads into MiXCR, producing one record per CDR3 protein. This table holds almost 250,000 distinct CDR3 sequences, 9% to 15% found once. Study outcomes and limitations: Only a handful of new T cells, the authors suggested, are recruited with each seasonal influenza vaccination.

Remarks on this clonotype: Its antigen is as yet unknown.

This sample comprised non-naive T cells sorted from PBMCs, obtained approximately 15 days before vaccination. The TCR sequence derives from a man aged 45 to 65 who received an inactivated influenza vaccine.

The CDR3 region has the DNA TGTGCCAGCAGTTTAGGGGCAGCCGATGGCTACACCTTC. Protein product: CASSLGAADGYTF. The V and J genes are TRBV6-2 or TRBV6-3 and TRBJ1-2, with D possibly TRBD1 on 5 matching bases. Germline lookup yields CDR1 MNHEY and CDR2 SVGEGT. This CDR3 has 13 residues. V was clipped by 4 bases and J by 6 bases, with 12 bases between them.